A selection of T cell receptor beta chains follows, all from one sample in a study of T cells in Graves' hyperthyroidism and ophthalmopathy. One entry per CDR3 protein, called by TCRdb with MiXCR from the multiplex PCR reads. The repertoire holds some 400,000 distinct CDR3 sequences, with about 19% as singletons. Material: blood. Every receptor here comes from a woman aged 18-35 years with Graves' hyperthyroidism. The CDR3 runs from the conserved cysteine through the conserved F or W.

CATSRAQGSGELFF	TRBJ2-2	14	TRBV15
CATSDTRGASYEQYF	TRBJ2-7	15	TRBV24-1
CAISVGGRQPQHF	TRBJ1-5	13	TRBV10-3
CSAPPGLALHEQYF	TRBJ2-7	14	TRBV20-1
CASRLTGRAGELFF	TRBJ2-2	14	TRBV6-1
CASSTGEGYTF	TRBJ1-2	11	TRBV2
CSARDHRGTYNSPLHF	TRBJ1-6	16	TRBV20-1
CASSHRGDIGVEQYF	TRBJ2-7	15	TRBV28
CASSLFQGNTGELFF	TRBJ2-2	15	TRBV28
CASSGAGATGAQYF	TRBJ2-5	14	TRBV18
CASSSGRIAKNIQYF	TRBJ2-4	15	TRBV6-1
CASSLLDRSYEQYF	TRBJ2-7	14	TRBV12-3/TRBV12-4
CASSVNVRASGNTIYF	TRBJ1-3	16	TRBV2
CASSSPGWTEAFF	TRBJ1-1	13	TRBV3-1
CASSFVFGGGRTGELFF	TRBJ2-2	17	TRBV28
CSVRQEYEAFF	TRBJ1-1	11	TRBV20-1
CASSQDGLQPQHF	TRBJ1-5	13	TRBV4-3
CASSLGDSQDTQYF	TRBJ2-3	14	TRBV5-1
CASSYRLGTEAFF	TRBJ1-1	13	TRBV6-5
CASSEWTGAGNTIYF	TRBJ1-3	15	TRBV6-1
CASRVDNFFEAFF	TRBJ1-1	13	TRBV6-5
CSASVSWEETQYF	TRBJ2-5	13	TRBV20-1
CASSQVSVSGNTIYF	TRBJ1-3	15	TRBV3-1